This T cell receptor beta chain was recorded in a study of blood T cell repertoires in COVID-19. About the study: T cells, B-cell-depleted T cells, or PBMCs provided the cDNA or gDNA that served as material.

The data were produced by immunoSEQ multiplex PCR, yet TCRdb's version contains in-frame clones alone and is incomplete. The table has about 130,000 clones, about four fifths seen once. The CDR3 sequence is 12 residues long. The V gene end was trimmed by 0 bases and the J gene end by 13 bases; junction bases not matched to a gene: 5. The germline V gene has CDR1 GTSNPN and CDR2 SVGIG (reference sequence). Sequencing input: peripheral blood. The V gene is TRBV30, the J gene TRBJ1-4; 7 bases match TRBD1. The receptor's source is a woman between 70 and 85 years old with COVID-19, enrolled during active disease. The chain's CDR3 is CAWSVGAGGLFF. DNA for the CDR3: TGTGCCTGGAGTGTAGGGGCAGGGGGACTGTTTTTT.